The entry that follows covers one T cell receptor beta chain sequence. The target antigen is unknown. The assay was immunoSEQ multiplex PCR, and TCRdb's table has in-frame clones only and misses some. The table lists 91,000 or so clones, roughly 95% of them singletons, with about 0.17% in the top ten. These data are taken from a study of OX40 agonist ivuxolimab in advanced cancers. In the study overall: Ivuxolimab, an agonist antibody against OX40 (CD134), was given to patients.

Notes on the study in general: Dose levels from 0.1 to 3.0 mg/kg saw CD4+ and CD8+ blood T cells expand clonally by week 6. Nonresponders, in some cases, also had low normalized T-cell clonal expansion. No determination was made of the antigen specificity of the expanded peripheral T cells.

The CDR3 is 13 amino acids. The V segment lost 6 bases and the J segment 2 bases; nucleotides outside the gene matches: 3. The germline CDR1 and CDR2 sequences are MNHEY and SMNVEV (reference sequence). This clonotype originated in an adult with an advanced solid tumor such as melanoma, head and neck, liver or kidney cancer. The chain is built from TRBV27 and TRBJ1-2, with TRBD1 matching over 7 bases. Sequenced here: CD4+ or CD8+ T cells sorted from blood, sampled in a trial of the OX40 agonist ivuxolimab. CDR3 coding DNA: TGTGCCAGCAGCCCGACAGGGAACTATGGCTACACCTTC. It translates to CASSPTGNYGYTF.